The 2 T cell receptor beta chains in this list originate from one sample, sequenced in a study of shared clonotypes between healthy human individuals. Method: immunoSEQ multiplex PCR; TCRdb's copy keeps in-frame clones and lacks some. The data hold over a million clones, with about 80% observed a single time. The sample was memory CD4+ T cells from PBMCs. The subset is: CD45RA-negative fraction. All receptors derive from a man aged 18 to 30 in good health. Some clones in this sample may be carry-over from other donors' samples.

This clone was detected only once. The V call is TRBV15, the J call TRBJ1-3, with D uncertain. From germline, CDR1 is LNHNV and CDR2 YYDKDF (reference sequence). The CDR3 runs 17 residues. The ends were cut back, 0 bases at V and 1 base at J, with 13 bases in the middle. The CDR3 bases are TGTGCCACCAGCAGAGATAGGAGTGGCGTATCTGGAAACACCATATATTTT. Protein product: CATSRDRSGVSGNTIYF.

About this clone: One base separates it from a far larger clone, so it is likely a read error. Distinct nucleotide sequences in the sample also encode this CDR3. The V and J genes are TRBV4-1 and TRBJ1-1; possibly TRBD1 for D (5 bases). Germline V lookup: CDR1 MGHRA, CDR2 YSYEKL. The ends were cut back, 3 bases at V and 1 base at J, with 9 bases in the middle. The CDR3 loop spans 14 amino acids. The CDR3 DNA reads as TGCGCCAGCAGCCAGGGGCACACGAACACTGAAGCTTTCTTT. Residues: CASSQGHTNTEAFF.